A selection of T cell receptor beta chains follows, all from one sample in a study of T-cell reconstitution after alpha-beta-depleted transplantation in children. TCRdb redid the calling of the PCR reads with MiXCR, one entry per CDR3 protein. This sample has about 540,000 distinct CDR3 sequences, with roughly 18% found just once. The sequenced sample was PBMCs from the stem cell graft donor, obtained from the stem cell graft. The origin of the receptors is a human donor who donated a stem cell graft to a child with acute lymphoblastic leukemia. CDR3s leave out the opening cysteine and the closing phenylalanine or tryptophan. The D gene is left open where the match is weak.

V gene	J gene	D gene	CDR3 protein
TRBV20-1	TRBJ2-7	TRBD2	SARILAGDFYEQY
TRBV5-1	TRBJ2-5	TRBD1	ASSMTGSVGETQY
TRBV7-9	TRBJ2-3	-	ASSARGVSTDTQY
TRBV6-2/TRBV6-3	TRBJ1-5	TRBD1	ASSYKGTGVYQPQH
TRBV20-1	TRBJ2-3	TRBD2	SASYREGHTDTQY
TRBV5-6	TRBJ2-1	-	ASSQGYKTYNEQF
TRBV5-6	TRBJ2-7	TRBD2	ASSPGLAGGGQY
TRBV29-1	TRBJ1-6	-	SVLDNTYNSPLH
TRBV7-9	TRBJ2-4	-	ASSPVGVGIQY
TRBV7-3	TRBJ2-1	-	ASSLGPDGNNEQF
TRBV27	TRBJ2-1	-	ASSFSSTYDEQF
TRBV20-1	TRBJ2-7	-	CALDLHGRQWYEQY
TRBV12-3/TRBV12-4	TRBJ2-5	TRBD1	ASSTTDREETQY
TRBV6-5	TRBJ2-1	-	ASSYSTGEQF
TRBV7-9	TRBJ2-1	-	ASSLGAGLWDEQF
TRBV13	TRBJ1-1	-	ASSLGSALFYTEAF
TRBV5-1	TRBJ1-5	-	ASSLDGVSNQPQH
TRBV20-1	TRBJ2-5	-	SAGVASPIQETQY
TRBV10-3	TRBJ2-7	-	AISESSRSSYEQY
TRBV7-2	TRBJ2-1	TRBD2	ASSRAGTTYNEQF
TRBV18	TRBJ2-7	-	ASSATWTVYEQY
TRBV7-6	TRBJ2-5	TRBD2	ASSFYSGRGQTQY
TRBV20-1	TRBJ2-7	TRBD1	SARIPGGARGEQY
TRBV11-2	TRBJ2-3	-	ASSLHPSRSTDTQY
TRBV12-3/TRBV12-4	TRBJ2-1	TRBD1	ASSLPSGTGVGNEQF
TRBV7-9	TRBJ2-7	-	ASSLGTAITYEQY
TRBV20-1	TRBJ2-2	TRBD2	SARTSGRAGTGELF
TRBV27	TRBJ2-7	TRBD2	ASSPWAGGISYEQY
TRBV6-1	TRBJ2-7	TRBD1	ASSARDRGVYEQY
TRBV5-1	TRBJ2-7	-	ASRTGSYEQY
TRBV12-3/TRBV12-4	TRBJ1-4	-	ASRDSGLGEEKLF
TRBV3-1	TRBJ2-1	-	ATTQAPGEGYNEQF